This T cell receptor (beta chain) stems from a study of identical twins. Carrying unique molecular identifiers, the cDNA also gained a universal primer site through template switching. TCRdb redid the calling of the 5' RACE reads with MiXCR, one entry per CDR3 protein. The sample yields fewer than 900,000 distinct CDR3 sequences, 21% seen once. With 5 bases clipped from V and 2 bases from J, the junction kept 9 bases outside the gene matches. The CDR3 extends over 16 amino acids. Germline CDR1 and CDR2: SEHNR and FQNEAQ (reference sequence). The same data also went into a second study, on T cells expressing NK-cell markers. That report adds: One observes that, in several donors, these clonotypes were also the leading ones within the CD3+CD56-NKG2C+ fraction.

The sequenced sample consisted of PBMCs. This TCR came from a woman in her late teens or twenties in good health. The chain uses TRBV7-9 and TRBJ2-3; 8 bases agree with TRBD1. The CDR3 region has the DNA TGTGCCAGCAGCCCAGGGGGCGGCGGTACCACAGATACGCAGTATTTT. As protein: CASSPGGGGTTDTQYF.